These 32 T cell receptor beta chains were all obtained from the same sample, sequenced in a study of T cell responses to AZD1222 COVID-19 vaccine (dated by TCRdb to the early 2020s). The receptor library was made with the immunoSEQ multiplex PCR assay. TCRdb provides this immuneACCESS table in a form limited to in-frame rearrangements. Some clones are lacking; in checked studies, under half of them reflect an unresolved V gene, and why the rest are absent is not known. The sample contains about 83,000 clones, less than 95% of them found a single time. The ten most abundant clones make up around 30% of the sample. The time point label for this specimen denotes: about 28 days (+/-7) after the second vaccine dose. The sequenced sample was peripheral blood, obtained 28 days after the second AZD1222 dose. These receptors originate from an adult who received the AZD1222 COVID-19 vaccine.

Only one count was recorded for this clone. The V and J genes are TRBV6-6 and TRBJ1-6, with TRBD1 as a possible D gene (5 bases). This CDR3 has 19 residues. Germline loops: CDR1 MNHNY, CDR2 SVGAGI (reference sequence). V was clipped by 5 bases and J by 0 bases, with 20 bases between them. Here the CDR3 reads CASSRGTGGRSSYNSPLHF. As DNA, the CDR3 is TGTGCCAGCAGTCGGGGGACCGGAGGTCGGAGCTCCTATAATTCACCCCTCCACTTT.

This sequence joins TRBV5-4 and TRBJ2-2; 10 nucleotides match TRBD2. The J segment lost 2 bases and the V segment lost 3 bases, leaving 7 bases of the junction unmatched. This CDR3 comprises 17 residues. Germline CDR1 is SGHNT and CDR2 is YYREEE (reference sequence). The CDR3 spells CASSSPTSGINTGELFF. The CDR3 DNA follows: TGTGCCAGCAGCTCCCCTACTAGCGGGATAAACACCGGGGAGCTGTTTTTT.

This chain joins TRBV27 and TRBJ2-5; D gene ambiguous. The CDR3 runs 15 residues. Germline V gene data show CDR1 as MNHEY and CDR2 as SMNVEV (reference sequence). With 6 bases removed from V and 5 bases from J, the gap between germline ends came to 19 bases. CDR3 bases: TGTGCCAGCAGCCTCCTGACCAATTTGCGGGAGACCCAGTACTTC. Its protein product is CASSLLTNLRETQYF.

V usage is TRBV5-5 and J usage is TRBJ2-7, with D maybe TRBD1 (6 bases). CDR3 size: 13 residues. The V end lost 2 bases, the J end lost 6 bases, and 12 bases lay between the germline ends. Germline values: CDR1 SGHKS, CDR2 YYEKEE (reference sequence). The CDR3 nucleotides are TGTGCCAGCAGCTTAACAGGGATTGGCGAGCAGTACTTC. Translation: CASSLTGIGEQYF.

CDR3 amino acids: CASSLVAGASSGANVLTF. CDR3 coding DNA: TGTGCCAGCAGCTTAGTGGCGGGGGCGAGCTCTGGGGCCAACGTCCTGACTTTC. The chain employs TRBV7-9 and TRBJ2-6, with TRBD2 as a possible D gene (7 bases). Deletions cut 1 base from V and 0 bases from J, with 13 bases between. CDR1 SEHNR and CDR2 FQNEAQ come from the germline V gene (reference sequence). The CDR3 length is 18 residues.

This clone appeared once. This rearrangement joins TRBV6-6 to TRBJ2-4; TRBD1 matches at 11 bases. CDR3 length equals 17 residues. V trimming: 5 bases; J trimming: 3 bases; junction bases outside the gene matches: 9. Germline CDR1 MNHNY, CDR2 SVGAGI (reference sequence). The CDR3 here is CASSRTGGGFGKNIQYF. CDR3 DNA: TGTGCCAGCAGTCGGACAGGGGGCGGTTTTGGCAAAAACATTCAGTACTTC.

The genes are TRBV3-1 (or the pseudogene TRBV3-2) and TRBJ2-1; D possibly matches TRBD1 or TRBD2 (6 bases each). CDR1 and CDR2 (germline): LGHDT, YNNKEL (reference sequence). The CDR3 consists of 14 residues. With 4 bases removed from V and 2 bases from J, the gap between germline ends came to 9 bases. The CDR3 sequence: CASSPRGAYNEQFF. CDR3 DNA: TGTGCCAGCAGCCCGAGGGGGGCCTACAATGAGCAGTTCTTC.

The chain combines TRBV6-1 with TRBJ2-3, with D perhaps assigned TRBD1 or TRBD2 (5 bases each). The CDR3 consists of 16 residues. CDR1 MNHNS and CDR2 SASEGT come from the germline V gene. Trimming shortened V by 3 bases and J by 5 bases, and 18 bases separated the two germline ends. This CDR3 is CASSDRGPLYGDTQYF. For the CDR3, the DNA is TGTGCCAGCAGTGACCGGGGACCCCTGTATGGAGATACGCAGTATTTT.

The chain employs TRBV9 and TRBJ2-1; 7 bases align to TRBD1. CDR1 is SGDLS, CDR2 YYNGEE, per germline. V lost 2 bases and J lost 12; bases outside the gene matches: 14. This CDR3 has 15 residues. CDR3 sequence: CASSVPGQSGDVQFF. Written as DNA, the CDR3 is TGTGCCAGCAGCGTTCCGGGACAGTCCGGGGACGTGCAGTTCTTC.

The chain uses TRBV4-2 and TRBJ2-1, with no clear D. The CDR3 totals 17 residues. The V and J ends lost 1 base and 0 bases respectively, with 13 bases between them. Per the germline V gene, CDR1 is LGHNA and CDR2 is YNFKEQ. The CDR3 DNA is TGTGCCAGCAGCCAAGTGGGTTCGGATCCCTCCTACAATGAGCAGTTCTTC. Translation: CASSQVGSDPSYNEQFF.

The chain couples TRBV6-5 to TRBJ1-2; 9 bases map to TRBD1. The CDR3 loop spans 16 amino acids. Germline V lookup: CDR1 MNHEY, CDR2 SVGAGI. Unmatched junction bases numbered 4, after V lost 0 bases and J lost 2 bases. CDR3 region: CASSYSGTGLNYGYTF. CDR3 nucleotide sequence: TGTGCCAGCAGTTACTCGGGGACAGGGCTAAACTATGGCTACACCTTC.

The chain employs TRBV4-1 and TRBJ1-2; D perhaps matches TRBD1 (5 bases). The CDR3 runs to 15 residues. Germline V lookup: CDR1 MGHRA, CDR2 YSYEKL. With 0 bases removed from V and 2 bases from J, the gap between germline ends came to 10 bases. The CDR3 reads CASSQERGANYGYTF. CDR3 DNA sequence: TGCGCCAGCAGCCAAGAACGGGGCGCCAACTATGGCTACACCTTC.

The J gene is TRBJ2-3, the V gene TRBV5-1; no clear D gene. The germline CDR1 and CDR2 sequences are SGHRS and YFSETQ. V was cut by 0 bases and J by 0 bases, with 8 bases left in between. CDR3 size: 15 residues. This CDR3 reads CASSLGWLSTDTQYF. The CDR3 bases are TGCGCCAGCAGCTTGGGGTGGCTTAGCACAGATACGCAGTATTTT.

The genes are TRBV28 and TRBJ1-2, with 9 bases lining up with TRBD1. This CDR3 contains 18 residues. Germline CDR1 reads MDHEN; CDR2 reads SYDVKM. The J segment lost 4 bases and the V segment lost 2 bases, leaving 14 bases of the junction unmatched. The CDR3: CASSLGGLMDRGTYGYTF. The CDR3 DNA reads TGTGCCAGCAGTTTAGGGGGCTTAATGGACAGGGGAACCTATGGCTACACCTTC.

The chain has TRBV6-5 and TRBJ2-7; D unclear. There are 13 residues in the CDR3. Germline-derived CDR1 and CDR2 are MNHEY and SVGAGI. V was trimmed by 6 bases and J by 3 bases, leaving 12 bases between them. This chain's CDR3 is CASSPHGVYEQYF. DNA for the CDR3: TGTGCCAGCAGCCCCCATGGGGTCTACGAGCAGTACTTC.

The chain combines TRBV19 with TRBJ1-5; D is unclear. The CDR3 is made up of 13 amino acids. Germline CDR1 reads LNHDA; CDR2 reads SQIVND (reference sequence). V lost 7 bases and J lost 0, with 7 bases in between. CDR3 DNA sequence: TGTGCCAGTACTCTATATAGCAATCAGCCCCAGCATTTT. Translating it yields CASTLYSNQPQHF.

The genes are TRBV7-2 and TRBJ1-6; D perhaps matches TRBD1 (6 bases). Germline CDR1 reads SGHTA; CDR2 reads FQGNSA. Between the trimmed V and J ends, which lost 2 bases and 7 bases, there was a span of 12 bases. The CDR3 consists of 15 residues. The chain's CDR3 is CASSLSWGPNSPLHF. The CDR3, as DNA: TGTGCCAGCAGCTTATCATGGGGGCCGAATTCACCCCTCCACTTT.

In this sample, this clone turned up once. The rearrangement joins TRBV5-1 to TRBJ2-1; TRBD1 agrees at 9 bases. The V gene end was trimmed by 0 bases and the J gene end by 7 bases; junction bases not matched to a gene: 5. The CDR3 is made up of 15 amino acids. The germline V gene has CDR1 SGHRS and CDR2 YFSETQ. This CDR3 is CASSLGTGVGNEQFF. The CDR3 region has the DNA TGCGCCAGCAGCTTGGGGACAGGGGTAGGGAATGAGCAGTTCTTC.

This chain uses TRBV19 with TRBJ1-5, with D unresolved. The V and J ends lost 6 bases and 4 bases respectively, with 7 bases between them. This CDR3 contains 12 residues. Germline V lookup: CDR1 LNHDA, CDR2 SQIVND (reference sequence). The CDR3, as DNA: TGTGCCAGTAGGGGCCCGAATCAGCCCCAGCATTTT. It yields the protein CASRGPNQPQHF.

The chain has TRBV6-5 and TRBJ2-6; D is possibly TRBD1 (6 bases). This CDR3 region has 16 residues. V lost 2 bases and J 1 base, leaving 9 bases between the germline ends. Per germline, CDR1 MNHEY and CDR2 SVGAGI. CDR3 sequence (DNA): TGTGCCAGCAGTTACGGGGGCCGATCTGGGGCCAACGTCCTGACTTTC. Translated, it gives CASSYGGRSGANVLTF.

The J gene is TRBJ2-6, the V gene TRBV6-5; D unclear. V shed 2 bases and J shed 0 bases, with 8 bases lying between them. Germline V lookup: CDR1 MNHEY, CDR2 SVGAGI. CDR3 length: 16 residues. The CDR3 loop is CASSYLGPSGANVLTF. The CDR3 region has the DNA TGTGCCAGCAGTTACCTGGGCCCCTCTGGGGCCAACGTCCTGACTTTC.

This CDR3 is CATSRPTGNTNYGYTF. CDR3 nucleotide sequence: TGTGCCACCAGCAGACCGACAGGGAACACTAACTATGGCTACACCTTC. This chain connects TRBV15 to TRBJ1-2, with 7 bases that match TRBD1. Germline V gives CDR1 LNHNV, CDR2 YYDKDF (reference sequence). J gave up 0 bases and V 2 bases, and 6 bases lay outside the gene matches. This CDR3 is built from 16 residues.

J is TRBJ1-5 and V is TRBV12-5, with D unclear. The V gene's germline CDR1 is LGHNT and CDR2 FRNRAP. Trimming left V 6 bases short and J 4 bases short, with 10 bases between. CDR3 size: 13 residues. The CDR3 sequence is CASGLAENQPQHF. In DNA, the CDR3 is TGTGCTAGTGGCCTAGCAGAAAATCAGCCCCAGCATTTT.

CDR3 amino acids: CATRQGYKNIQYF. Written as DNA, the CDR3 is TGTGCCACCAGACAGGGCTATAAAAACATTCAGTACTTC. The chain recombines TRBV28 with TRBJ2-4; TRBD1 aligns across 7 bases. The trim removed 10 bases at V and 4 bases at J, leaving 7 bases unmatched. This CDR3 has 13 amino acids. CDR1 and CDR2 (germline): MDHEN, SYDVKM.

This clone occurred once. The rearrangement joins TRBV24-1 to TRBJ2-3, with 7 bases aligning to TRBD2. The CDR3 is 15 residues long. CDR1 KGHDR and CDR2 SFDVKD come from the germline V gene. Trimming cost V 3 bases and J 0 bases; bases outside gene matches: 2. CDR3 amino acids: CATSDTAGSTDTQYF. CDR3 DNA sequence: TGTGCCACCAGTGATACAGCGGGAAGCACAGATACGCAGTATTTT.

This chain joins TRBV18 and TRBJ2-3; perhaps TRBD2 as D (5 bases). Germline values: CDR1 KGHSH, CDR2 LQKENI. The CDR3 length is 14 residues. The V and J ends lost 5 bases and 3 bases respectively, with 12 bases between them. The CDR3 loop reads CASSAYRETDTQYF. CDR3 bases: TGTGCCAGCTCAGCGTACCGGGAAACAGATACGCAGTATTTT.

V gene TRBV28 combines with J gene TRBJ2-5, with D possibly TRBD2 on 7 matching bases. This CDR3 has 13 amino acids. Trimming stripped 9 bases from V and 7 bases from J, with 18 bases between. From germline, CDR1 is MDHEN and CDR2 SYDVKM. CDR3: CASERGGRGTQYF. In DNA form, the CDR3 reads TGTGCCAGTGAGAGGGGGGGGCGCGGGACCCAGTACTTC.

The DNA for the CDR3 is TGTGCCAGCAGTTTATCGAGGGGGTACGGCTATGGCTACACCTTC. Translating it yields CASSLSRGYGYGYTF. The J gene is TRBJ1-2, the V gene TRBV27; D is possibly TRBD1 (6 bases). CDR1 and CDR2 (germline): MNHEY, SMNVEV (reference sequence). The CDR3 runs 15 residues. V was clipped by 0 bases and J by 4 bases, with 12 bases between them.

This clone was counted between two and nine times. The chain uses TRBV28 and TRBJ1-1; 7 nucleotides match TRBD1. V lost 2 bases and J lost 4; bases outside the gene matches: 10. The CDR3 is 16 residues long. Germline CDR1 reads MDHEN; CDR2 reads SYDVKM. The CDR3 spells CASSLMTGLEGTEAFF. As DNA, the CDR3 is TGTGCCAGCAGTTTAATGACAGGGCTCGAGGGCACTGAAGCTTTCTTT.

The chain carries TRBV15 and TRBJ1-1, with 7 positions matching TRBD1. Germline-derived CDR1 and CDR2 are LNHNV and YYDKDF (reference sequence). The CDR3 is 14 residues long. Unmatched junction bases numbered 2, after V lost 4 bases and J lost 0 bases. The CDR3 loop is CATSKGQMNTEAFF. For the CDR3, the DNA is TGTGCCACCAGCAAGGGACAGATGAACACTGAAGCTTTCTTT. The whole variable domain, remainder taken from reference TRBV15 and TRBJ1-1, is DAMVIQNPRYQVTQFGKPVTLSCSQTLNHNVMYWYQQKSSQAPKLLFHYYDKDFNNEADTPDNFQSRRPNTSFCFLDIRSPGLGDTAMYLCATSKGQMNTEAFFGQGTRLTVV.

The chain joins TRBV21-1 to TRBJ1-5. TRBV21-1 is shown as a pseudogene. There are 17 residues in the CDR3. CDR3 nucleotide sequence: TGTGCCAGCAGCAGAGGAAGGCCGTCGGGAAAAAATCAGCCCCAGCATTTT. This gives the protein CASSRGRPSGKNQPQHF.

Only one count was recorded for this clone. This chain joins TRBV5-1 and TRBJ2-1, with D unresolved. This CDR3 region has 13 residues. V was trimmed by 4 bases and J by 8 bases, leaving 13 bases between them. Germline values: CDR1 SGHRS, CDR2 YFSETQ. CDR3 coding DNA: TGCGCCAGCAGCGGGCCGTATTTTGATGAGCAGTTCTTC. This sequence encodes CASSGPYFDEQFF.